The next 5 T cell receptor beta chains were all read from a single sample in a study of blood T cell repertoires in COVID-19. Generated by immunoSEQ multiplex PCR, the TCRdb table keeps only in-frame clones and is missing some. Of around 300,000 clones listed, 70% to 90% were seen once; the top ten hold roughly 9.6%. The sequenced sample was peripheral blood. Receptors were obtained from a woman in her seventies with acute or convalescent COVID-19.

This chain links TRBV2 with TRBJ2-1; 9 positions match TRBD1. Germline CDR1 reads SNHLY; CDR2 reads FYNNEI. V lost 4 bases and J lost 9; bases outside the gene matches: 7. The CDR3 consists of 14 residues. Here the CDR3 DNA reads TGTGCCAGCAGTGGCGGGACAGGGCGGCCTGAGCAGTTCTTC. Protein sequence: CASSGGTGRPEQFF.

CDR3 in DNA: TGCGCCAGCAGCTTGCAGCAGGGGGGTCCCTACGAGCAGTACTTC. Amino acids: CASSLQQGGPYEQYF. The chain uses TRBV5-1 and TRBJ2-7, with D possibly TRBD1 on 7 matching bases. V was clipped by 1 base and J by 2 bases, with 13 bases between them. Germline V gives CDR1 SGHRS, CDR2 YFSETQ. The CDR3 is 15 residues long. The full variable domain, completed using reference TRBV5-1 and TRBJ2-7, is KAGVTQTPRYLIKTRGQQVTLSCSPISGHRSVSWYQQTPGQGLQFLFEYFSETQRNKGNFPGRFSGRQFSNSRSEMNVSTLELGDSALYLCASSLQQGGPYEQYFGPGTRLTVT.

This chain links TRBV5-1 with TRBJ1-6; 8 bases map to TRBD1. The CDR3 sequence is 18 residues long. After removal of 5 bases from V and 5 bases from J, the junction contained 15 bases not matched to a gene. Germline CDR1 is SGHRS and CDR2 is YFSETQ. The CDR3 loop reads CASRTGQGLSSNNSPLHF. The CDR3 coding sequence is TGCGCCAGCAGGACTGGACAGGGTCTTAGTTCAAATAATTCACCCCTCCACTTT.

The chain combines TRBV18 with TRBJ2-7, with TRBD1 matching over 10 bases. The V and J ends lost 3 bases and 4 bases, in that order; junction bases with no gene match: 6. This CDR3 contains 15 residues. Looked up from germline, CDR1 is KGHSH and CDR2 is LQKENI. CDR3 coding DNA: TGTGCCAGCTCACCGATGACAGGGGGCGGATACGAGCAGTACTTC. Protein sequence: CASSPMTGGGYEQYF.

As for this clone: Additional DNA sequences in this sample encode the identical CDR3. The CDR3 DNA reads TGCGCCAGCAGCCAAGTGGAGGGCCAGCCCCAGCATTTT. Its translation is CASSQVEGQPQHF. The chain couples TRBV4-1 to TRBJ1-5; no clear D. Deletions cut 1 base from V and 7 bases from J, with 8 bases between. The CDR3 is 13 amino acids. CDR1 and CDR2 (germline): MGHRA, YSYEKL.